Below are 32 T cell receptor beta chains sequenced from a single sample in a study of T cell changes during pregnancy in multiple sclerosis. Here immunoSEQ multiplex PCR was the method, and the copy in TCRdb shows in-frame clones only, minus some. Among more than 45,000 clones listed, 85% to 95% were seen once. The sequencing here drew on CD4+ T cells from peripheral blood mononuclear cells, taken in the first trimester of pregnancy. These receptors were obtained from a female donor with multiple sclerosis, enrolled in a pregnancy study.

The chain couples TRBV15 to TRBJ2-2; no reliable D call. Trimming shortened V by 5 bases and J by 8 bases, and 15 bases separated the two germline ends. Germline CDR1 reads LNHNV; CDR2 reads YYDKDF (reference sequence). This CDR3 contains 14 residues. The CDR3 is CATSVKGGAGELFF. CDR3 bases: TGTGCCACCAGCGTGAAAGGCGGAGCGGGGGAGCTGTTTTTT.

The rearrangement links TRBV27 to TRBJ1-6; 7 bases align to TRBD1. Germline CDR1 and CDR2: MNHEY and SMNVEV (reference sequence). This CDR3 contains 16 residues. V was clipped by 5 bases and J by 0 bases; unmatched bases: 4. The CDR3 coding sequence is TGTGCCAGCAGTAAGGACAGGAGCTCCTATAATTCACCCCTCCACTTT. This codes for CASSKDRSSYNSPLHF.

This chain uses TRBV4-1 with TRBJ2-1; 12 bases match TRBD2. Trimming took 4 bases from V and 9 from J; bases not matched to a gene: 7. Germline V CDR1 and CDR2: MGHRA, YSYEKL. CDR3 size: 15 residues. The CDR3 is CASSLLAGGLSEQFF. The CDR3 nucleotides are TGCGCCAGCAGCCTCCTAGCGGGGGGGCTTAGTGAGCAGTTCTTC.

The CDR3 sequence: CASSLGTTGVNYGYTF. The CDR3 coding sequence is TGTGCCAGCAGCTTGGGAACAACAGGGGTAAACTATGGCTACACCTTC. This rearrangement joins TRBV5-4 to TRBJ1-2, with 7 bases fitting TRBD1. V lost 0 bases to trimming and J lost 2 bases; unmatched junction nucleotides: 7. CDR3 length: 16 amino acids. The germline V gene has CDR1 SGHNT and CDR2 YYREEE (reference sequence).

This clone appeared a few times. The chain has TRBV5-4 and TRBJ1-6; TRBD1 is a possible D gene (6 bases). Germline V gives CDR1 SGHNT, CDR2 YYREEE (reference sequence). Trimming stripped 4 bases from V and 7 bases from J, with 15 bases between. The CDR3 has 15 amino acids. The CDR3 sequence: CASSPDTGRNSPLHF. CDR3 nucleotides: TGTGCCAGCAGCCCAGACACAGGGAGAAATTCACCCCTCCACTTT.

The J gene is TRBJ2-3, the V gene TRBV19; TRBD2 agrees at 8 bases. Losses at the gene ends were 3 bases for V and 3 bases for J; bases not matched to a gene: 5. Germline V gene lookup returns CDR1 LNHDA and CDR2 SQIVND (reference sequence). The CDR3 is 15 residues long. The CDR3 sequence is CASSIQTGGTDTQYF. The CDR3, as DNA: TGTGCCAGTAGTATCCAAACGGGGGGGACAGATACGCAGTATTTT.

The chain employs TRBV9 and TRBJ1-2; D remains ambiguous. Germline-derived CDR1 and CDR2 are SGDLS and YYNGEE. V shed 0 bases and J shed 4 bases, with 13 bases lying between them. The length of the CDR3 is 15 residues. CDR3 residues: CASSVASESPYGYTF. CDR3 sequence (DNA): TGTGCCAGCAGCGTAGCCTCTGAGTCTCCCTATGGCTACACCTTC.

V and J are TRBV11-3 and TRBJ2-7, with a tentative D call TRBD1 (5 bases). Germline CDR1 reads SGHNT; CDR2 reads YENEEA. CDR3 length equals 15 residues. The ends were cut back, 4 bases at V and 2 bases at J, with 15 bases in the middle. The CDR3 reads CASSYRTGSTYEQYF. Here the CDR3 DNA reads TGTGCCAGCAGCTATAGAACAGGTAGTACCTACGAGCAGTACTTC.

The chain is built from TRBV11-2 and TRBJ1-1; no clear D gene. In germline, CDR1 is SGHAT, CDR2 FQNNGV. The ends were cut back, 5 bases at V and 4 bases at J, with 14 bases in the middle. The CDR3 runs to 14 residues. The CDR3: CASSPRGLVTEAFF. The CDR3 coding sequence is TGTGCCAGCAGCCCACGGGGATTGGTCACTGAAGCTTTCTTT.

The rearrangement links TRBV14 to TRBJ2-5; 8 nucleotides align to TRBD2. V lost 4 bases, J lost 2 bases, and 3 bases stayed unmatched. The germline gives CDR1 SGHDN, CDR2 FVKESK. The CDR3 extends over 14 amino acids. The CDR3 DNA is TGTGCCAGCAGCCCAGGACTAGCTCAAGAGACCCAGTACTTC. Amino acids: CASSPGLAQETQYF.

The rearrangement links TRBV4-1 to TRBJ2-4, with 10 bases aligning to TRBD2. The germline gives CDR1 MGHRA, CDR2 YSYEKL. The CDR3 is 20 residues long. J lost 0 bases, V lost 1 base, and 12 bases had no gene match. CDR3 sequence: CASSQVSELAGALAKNIQYF. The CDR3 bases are TGCGCCAGCAGCCAAGTCAGCGAGCTAGCGGGGGCCTTAGCCAAAAACATTCAGTACTTC.

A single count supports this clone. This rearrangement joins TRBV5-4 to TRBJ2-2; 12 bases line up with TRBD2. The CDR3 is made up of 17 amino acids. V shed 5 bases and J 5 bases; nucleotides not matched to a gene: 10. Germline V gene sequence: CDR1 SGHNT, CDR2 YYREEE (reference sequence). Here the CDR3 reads CASRSGATSGGTGELFF. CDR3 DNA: TGTGCCAGCAGGTCCGGTGCGACTAGCGGGGGAACCGGGGAGCTGTTTTTT.

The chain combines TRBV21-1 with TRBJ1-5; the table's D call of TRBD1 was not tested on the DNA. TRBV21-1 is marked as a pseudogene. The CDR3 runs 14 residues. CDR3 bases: TGTGCCAGCAGCAAAGGGACAAGCAATCAGCCCCAGCATTTT. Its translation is CASSKGTSNQPQHF.

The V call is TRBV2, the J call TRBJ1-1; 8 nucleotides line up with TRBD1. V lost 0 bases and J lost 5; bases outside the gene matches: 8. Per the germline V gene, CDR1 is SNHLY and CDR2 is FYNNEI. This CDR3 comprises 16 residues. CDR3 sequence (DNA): TGTGCCAGCAGTGAAGCGCGCAGGACAGGGAAAACTGAAGCTTTCTTT. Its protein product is CASSEARRTGKTEAFF. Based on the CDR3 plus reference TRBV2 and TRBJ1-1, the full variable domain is EPEVTQTPSHQVTQMGQEVILRCVPISNHLYFYWYRQILGQKVEFLVSFYNNEISEKSEIFDDQFSVERPDGSNFTLKIRSTKLEDSAMYFCASSEARRTGKTEAFFGQGTRLTVV.

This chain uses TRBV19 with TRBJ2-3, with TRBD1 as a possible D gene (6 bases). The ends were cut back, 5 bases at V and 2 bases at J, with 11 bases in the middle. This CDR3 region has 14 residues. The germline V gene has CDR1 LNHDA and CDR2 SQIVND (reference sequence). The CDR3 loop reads CASSPGTPTDTQYF. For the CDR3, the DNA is TGTGCCAGTAGTCCCGGGACACCCACAGATACGCAGTATTTT.

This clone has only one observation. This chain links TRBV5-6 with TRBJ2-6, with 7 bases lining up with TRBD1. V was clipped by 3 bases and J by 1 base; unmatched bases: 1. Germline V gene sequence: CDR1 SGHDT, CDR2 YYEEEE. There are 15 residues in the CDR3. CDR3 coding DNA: TGTGCCAGCAGCTCGACAGGGTCTGGGGCCAACGTCCTGACTTTC. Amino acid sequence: CASSSTGSGANVLTF.

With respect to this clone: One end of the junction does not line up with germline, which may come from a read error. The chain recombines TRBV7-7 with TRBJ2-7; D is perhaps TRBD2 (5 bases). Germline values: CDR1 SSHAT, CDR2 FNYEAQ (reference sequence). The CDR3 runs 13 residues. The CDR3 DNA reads TGTGCTAGCAGCTTATCCGGGGCCTACGAGCAGTACTTC. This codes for CASSLSGAYEQYF.

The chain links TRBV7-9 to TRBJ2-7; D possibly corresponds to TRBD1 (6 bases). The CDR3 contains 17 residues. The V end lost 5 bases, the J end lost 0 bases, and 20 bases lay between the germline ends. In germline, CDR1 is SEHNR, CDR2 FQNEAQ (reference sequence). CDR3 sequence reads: CASSPRIRTAHSYEQYF. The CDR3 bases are TGTGCCAGCAGCCCCCGAATCCGGACAGCCCACTCCTACGAGCAGTACTTC. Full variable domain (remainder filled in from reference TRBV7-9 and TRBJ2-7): DTGVSQNPRHKITKRGQNVTFRCDPISEHNRLYWYRQTLGQGPEFLTYFQNEAQLEKSRLLSDRFSAERPKGSFSTLEIQRTEQGDSAMYLCASSPRIRTAHSYEQYFGPGTRLTVT.

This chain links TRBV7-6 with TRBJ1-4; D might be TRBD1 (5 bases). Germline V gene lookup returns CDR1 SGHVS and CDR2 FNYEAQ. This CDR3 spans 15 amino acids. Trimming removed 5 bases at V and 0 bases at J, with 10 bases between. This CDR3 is CASSGTGPTNEKLFF. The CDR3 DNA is TGTGCCAGCAGCGGAACAGGACCAACTAATGAAAAACTGTTTTTT.

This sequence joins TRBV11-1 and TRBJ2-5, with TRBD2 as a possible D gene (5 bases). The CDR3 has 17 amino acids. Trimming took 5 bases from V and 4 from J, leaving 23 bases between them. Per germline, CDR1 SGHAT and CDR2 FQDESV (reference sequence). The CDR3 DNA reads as TGTGCCAGCAGCCCAGGCTTGAGGGCCGGGGAAGGAGAGACCCAGTACTTC. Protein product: CASSPGLRAGEGETQYF.

CDR3 DNA sequence: TGTGCCAGTTGGCGCGGTGAAGCTTTCTTT. Translation gives CASWRGEAFF. This sequence joins TRBV6-5 and TRBJ1-1, with no clear D. The CDR3 has 10 amino acids. The V end lost 9 bases, the J end lost 7 bases, and 9 bases lay between the germline ends. Germline V lookup: CDR1 MNHEY, CDR2 SVGAGI.

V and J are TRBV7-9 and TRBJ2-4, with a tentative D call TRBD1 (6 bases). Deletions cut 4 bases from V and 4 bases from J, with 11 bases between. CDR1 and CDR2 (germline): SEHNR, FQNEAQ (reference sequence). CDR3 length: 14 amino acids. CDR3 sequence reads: CASSWDTAKNIQYF. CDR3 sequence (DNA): TGTGCCAGCAGCTGGGACACGGCAAAAAACATTCAGTACTTC.

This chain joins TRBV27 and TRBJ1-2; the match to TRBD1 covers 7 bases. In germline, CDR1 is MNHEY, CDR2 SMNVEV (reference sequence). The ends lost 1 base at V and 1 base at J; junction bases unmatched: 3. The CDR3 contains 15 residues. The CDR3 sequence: CASSLLAGGNYGYTF. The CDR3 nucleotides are TGTGCCAGCAGTTTATTGGCAGGGGGTAACTATGGCTACACCTTC.

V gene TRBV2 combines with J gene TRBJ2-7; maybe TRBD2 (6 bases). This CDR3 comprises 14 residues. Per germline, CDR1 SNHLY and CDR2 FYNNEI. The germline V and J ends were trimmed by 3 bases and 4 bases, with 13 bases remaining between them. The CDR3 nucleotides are TGTGCCAGCAGTGAGGTGGAGGGAGGTTACGAGCAGTACTTC. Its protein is CASSEVEGGYEQYF.

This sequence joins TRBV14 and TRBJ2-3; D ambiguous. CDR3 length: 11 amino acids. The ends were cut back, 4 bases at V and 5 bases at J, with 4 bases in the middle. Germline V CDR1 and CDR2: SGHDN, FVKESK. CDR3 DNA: TGTGCCAGCAGCCTTCTAGATACGCAGTATTTT. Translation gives CASSLLDTQYF.

CDR3 protein: CASSLQGTDTQYF. In DNA form, the CDR3 reads TGTGCCAGCAGCTTACAGGGCACAGATACGCAGTATTTT. The genes are TRBV7-3 and TRBJ2-3; no firm D call. This CDR3 is built from 13 residues. CDR1 is SGHTA and CDR2 is FQGTGA in the germline V gene. Trimming stripped 2 bases from V and 1 base from J, with 4 bases between.

The CDR3 here is CASSYPGQPTDTQYF. The CDR3, as DNA: TGTGCCAGCAGCTATCCGGGACAGCCCACAGATACGCAGTATTTT. The gene calls are TRBV11-1 and TRBJ2-3, with 7 nucleotides matching TRBD1. Trimming took 4 bases from V and 2 from J; bases not matched to a gene: 6. CDR3 length equals 15 residues. Per the germline V gene, CDR1 is SGHAT and CDR2 is FQDESV (reference sequence).

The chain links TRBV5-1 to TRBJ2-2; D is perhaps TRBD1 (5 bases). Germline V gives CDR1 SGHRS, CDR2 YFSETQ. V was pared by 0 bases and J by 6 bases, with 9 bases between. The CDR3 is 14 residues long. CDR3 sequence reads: CASSLARESGELFF. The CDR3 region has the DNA TGCGCCAGCAGCTTGGCCAGGGAATCCGGGGAGCTGTTTTTT.

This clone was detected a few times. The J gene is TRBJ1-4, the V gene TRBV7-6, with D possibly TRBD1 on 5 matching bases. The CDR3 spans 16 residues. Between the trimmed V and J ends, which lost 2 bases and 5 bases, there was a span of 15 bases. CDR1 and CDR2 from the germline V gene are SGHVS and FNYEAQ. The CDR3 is CASSLSSGRENEKLFF. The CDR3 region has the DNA TGTGCCAGCAGCTTATCCTCGGGACGGGAGAATGAAAAACTGTTTTTT.

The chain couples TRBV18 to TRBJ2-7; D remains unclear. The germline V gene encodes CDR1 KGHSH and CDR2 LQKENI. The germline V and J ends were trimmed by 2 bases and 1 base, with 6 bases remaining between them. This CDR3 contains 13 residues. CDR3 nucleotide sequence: TGTGCCAGCTCACCAGTGGAGTCCTACGAGCAGTACTTC. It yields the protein CASSPVESYEQYF.

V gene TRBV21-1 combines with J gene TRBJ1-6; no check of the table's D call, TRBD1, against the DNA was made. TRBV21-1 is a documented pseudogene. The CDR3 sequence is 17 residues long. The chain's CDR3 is CASRPKTASYIYSPLHF. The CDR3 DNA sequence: TGTGCCAGCAGACCCAAGACAGCTAGTTACATATATTCACCCCTCCACTTT.

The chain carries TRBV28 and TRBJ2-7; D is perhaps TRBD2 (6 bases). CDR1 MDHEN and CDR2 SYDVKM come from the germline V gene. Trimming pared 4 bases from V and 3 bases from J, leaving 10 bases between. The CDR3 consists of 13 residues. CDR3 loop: CASSSGGLYEQYF. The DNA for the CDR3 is TGTGCCAGCAGTTCCGGAGGGCTCTACGAGCAGTACTTC.